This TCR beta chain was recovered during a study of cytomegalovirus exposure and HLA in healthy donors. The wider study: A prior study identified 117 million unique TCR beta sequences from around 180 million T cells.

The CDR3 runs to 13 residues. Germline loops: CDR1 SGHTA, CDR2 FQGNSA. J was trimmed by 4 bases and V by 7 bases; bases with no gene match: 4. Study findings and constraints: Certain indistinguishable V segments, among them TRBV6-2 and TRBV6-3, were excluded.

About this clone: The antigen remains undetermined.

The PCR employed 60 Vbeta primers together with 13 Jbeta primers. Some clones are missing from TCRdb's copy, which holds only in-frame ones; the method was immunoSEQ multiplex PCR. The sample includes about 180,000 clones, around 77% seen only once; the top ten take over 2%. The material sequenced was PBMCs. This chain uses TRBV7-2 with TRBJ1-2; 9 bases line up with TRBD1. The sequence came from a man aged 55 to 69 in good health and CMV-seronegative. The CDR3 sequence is CASTLTGGYGYTF. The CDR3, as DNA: TGTGCCAGCACCCTGACAGGGGGCTATGGCTACACCTTC.